This passage covers 18 T cell receptor beta chains from one sample sequenced in a study of blood T cell repertoires in COVID-19. Repertoires were generated with immunoSEQ multiplex PCR, while TCRdb's copy carries only in-frame clones and drops some. The table shows roughly 60,000 clones, with roughly 86% occurring only once. Sequencing was carried out using peripheral blood. The receptors were gathered from a human donor with active COVID-19. The donor label of this sample is uncertain.

This clone has more than one count but fewer than ten. V and J are TRBV11-3 and TRBJ2-7; D unresolved. The CDR3 contains 14 residues. Looked up from germline, CDR1 is SGHNT and CDR2 is YENEEA. V lost 3 bases, J lost 4 bases, and 13 bases lay in between. In DNA, the CDR3 is TGTGCCAGCAGCTTTTCCCCGCGAGTGTACGAGCAGTACTTC. It encodes CASSFSPRVYEQYF.

V and J are TRBV12-2 and TRBJ1-2. TRBV12-2 constitutes a pseudogene. CDR3 size: 13 residues. CDR3 coding DNA: TGTGCAAGTCCCCCGGTCCACAACTATGGCTACACCTTC. Its translation: CASPPVHNYGYTF.

This clone was counted only a few times. The gene calls are TRBV27 and TRBJ1-2, with 9 bases aligning to TRBD1. V shed 7 bases, J shed 2 bases, and the junction held 5 bases outside the gene matches. This CDR3 has 14 amino acids. Germline V gene sequence: CDR1 MNHEY, CDR2 SMNVEV (reference sequence). CDR3 sequence: CASTPGQGNYGYTF. The CDR3, as DNA: TGTGCCAGCACCCCCGGACAGGGGAACTATGGCTACACCTTC.

The rearrangement links TRBV18 to TRBJ1-3; perhaps TRBD1 as D (5 bases). Germline V gives CDR1 KGHSH, CDR2 LQKENI. CDR3 length: 16 amino acids. Trimming took off 6 bases at V and 1 base at J, with 16 bases between the two ends. This CDR3 reads CASSRGGGVSGNTIYF. In DNA form, the CDR3 reads TGTGCCAGCTCCCGAGGCGGGGGAGTTTCTGGAAACACCATATATTTT.

The chain combines TRBV6-1 with TRBJ1-3; maybe TRBD1 (5 bases). Germline values: CDR1 MNHNS, CDR2 SASEGT. This CDR3 has 18 amino acids. Trimming stripped 0 bases from V and 1 base from J, with 16 bases between. Here the CDR3 DNA reads TGTGCCAGCAGTGAAGCGCCCCCGCAGGGAATTTCTGGAAACACCATATATTTT. Its protein product is CASSEAPPQGISGNTIYF.

This clone was seen once. The rearrangement uses TRBV4-2 and TRBJ1-2; D may be TRBD1 (5 bases). The ends were cut back, 0 bases at V and 4 bases at J, with 12 bases in the middle. CDR3 size: 15 residues. The germline V gene has CDR1 LGHNA and CDR2 YNFKEQ. The CDR3 nucleotides read TGTGCCAGCAGCCAAGATGGTCCAGGGTCCTATGGCTACACCTTC. Amino acids: CASSQDGPGSYGYTF.

The gene calls are TRBV5-1 and TRBJ2-3, with D maybe TRBD2 (7 bases). V lost 5 bases to trimming and J lost 1 base, with 11 bases between them. CDR1 is SGHRS, CDR2 YFSETQ, per germline. The CDR3 is 14 amino acids. The DNA of the CDR3 is TGCGCCAGCAGGGGGGGGCCCGGCACAGATACGCAGTATTTT. It encodes CASRGGPGTDTQYF.

The V call is TRBV24-1, the J call TRBJ2-2; 7 bases line up with TRBD1. Germline CDR1 KGHDR, CDR2 SFDVKD. The CDR3 covers 16 residues. The J segment lost 3 bases and the V segment lost 3 bases, leaving 6 bases of the junction unmatched. The CDR3 protein is CATSDNRQGYTGELFF. The CDR3 DNA sequence: TGTGCCACCAGTGATAACCGACAGGGCTACACCGGGGAGCTGTTTTTT.

The CDR3 nucleotides are TGTGCCAGCCGCATCTGGGGGGATACCTACAATGAGCAGTTCTTC. Translation gives CASRIWGDTYNEQFF. The chain is built from TRBV11-2 and TRBJ2-1; D is possibly TRBD2 (6 bases). Germline-derived CDR1 and CDR2 are SGHAT and FQNNGV. The CDR3 is made up of 15 amino acids. V was shortened by 8 bases and J by 2 bases, with 16 bases between the two germline ends.

The chain combines TRBV5-1 with TRBJ2-3; 10 bases agree with TRBD2. CDR3 size: 15 residues. V lost 5 bases, J lost 4 bases, and 7 bases stayed unmatched. From germline, CDR1 is SGHRS and CDR2 YFSETQ. The CDR3 spells CASRLAGWVADTQYF. CDR3 DNA sequence: TGCGCCAGCAGACTAGCGGGGTGGGTTGCAGATACGCAGTATTTT.

This sequence joins TRBV5-1 and TRBJ2-5, with 10 nucleotides matching TRBD1. This CDR3 comprises 14 residues. Looked up from germline, CDR1 is SGHRS and CDR2 is YFSETQ. V was pared by 2 bases and J by 8 bases, with 6 bases of the junction left unmatched. The CDR3 protein is CASSFGQGDGTQYF. CDR3 coding DNA: TGCGCCAGCAGCTTCGGACAGGGGGACGGTACCCAGTACTTC.

The chain uses TRBV5-1 and TRBJ2-3; possibly TRBD2 for D (6 bases). CDR3 length: 14 amino acids. The germline V gene encodes CDR1 SGHRS and CDR2 YFSETQ. The V end was cut by 4 bases, the J end by 0 bases, with 9 bases between. CDR3: CASSPGTSTDTQYF. The CDR3 DNA reads TGCGCCAGCAGCCCAGGGACTAGCACAGATACGCAGTATTTT.

The chain joins TRBV19 to TRBJ2-7, with 8 bases identical to TRBD2. CDR3 length equals 14 residues. Germline-derived CDR1 and CDR2 are LNHDA and SQIVND (reference sequence). J was trimmed by 5 bases and V by 3 bases; bases with no gene match: 6. The CDR3 region is CASSIGRGWDEQYF. As DNA, the CDR3 is TGTGCCAGTAGTATCGGGAGGGGATGGGACGAGCAGTACTTC.

This chain connects TRBV7-9 to TRBJ2-7, with TRBD1 matching over 7 bases. Trimming took 5 bases from V and 6 from J; bases not matched to a gene: 10. This CDR3 comprises 14 residues. The germline gives CDR1 SEHNR, CDR2 FQNEAQ (reference sequence). The chain's CDR3 is CASSVTGSGAEQYF. CDR3 bases: TGTGCCAGCAGCGTGACAGGGTCAGGGGCCGAGCAGTACTTC.

The chain recombines TRBV27 with TRBJ2-2; TRBD2 is a possible D gene (5 bases). CDR1 MNHEY and CDR2 SMNVEV come from the germline V gene (reference sequence). The CDR3 spans 15 residues. With 3 bases removed from V and 4 bases from J, the gap between germline ends came to 12 bases. The CDR3 DNA sequence: TGTGCCAGCAGTTTTGGCGGGTATTCCACCGGGGAGCTGTTTTTT. Translating it yields CASSFGGYSTGELFF.

The chain joins TRBV20-1 to TRBJ1-1; D is ambiguous. CDR1 is DFQATT, CDR2 SNEGSKA, per germline (reference sequence). CDR3 length equals 11 residues. The germline V and J ends were trimmed by 3 bases and 9 bases, with 11 bases remaining between them. The CDR3 sequence is CSARALQQAFF. The CDR3 DNA follows: TGCAGTGCTAGGGCGCTACAGCAAGCTTTCTTT.

The rearrangement uses TRBV5-1 and TRBJ2-7, with 9 positions matching TRBD1. Germline CDR1 is SGHRS and CDR2 is YFSETQ. This CDR3 is built from 15 residues. The junction had 6 bases not matched to a gene; V was cut back by 5 bases and J by 0 bases. This CDR3 is CASSKGQGGSYEQYF. In DNA form, the CDR3 reads TGCGCCAGCAGTAAGGGACAGGGAGGCTCCTACGAGCAGTACTTC.

This chain connects TRBV9 to TRBJ1-4; TRBD1 agrees at 9 bases. Germline lookup yields CDR1 SGDLS and CDR2 YYNGEE. Trimming took 3 bases from V and 8 from J; bases not matched to a gene: 5. The CDR3 covers 14 residues. The CDR3 DNA sequence: TGTGCCAGCAGCGACCGGGACAGGGACGAAAAACTGTTTTTT. Translation: CASSDRDRDEKLFF.